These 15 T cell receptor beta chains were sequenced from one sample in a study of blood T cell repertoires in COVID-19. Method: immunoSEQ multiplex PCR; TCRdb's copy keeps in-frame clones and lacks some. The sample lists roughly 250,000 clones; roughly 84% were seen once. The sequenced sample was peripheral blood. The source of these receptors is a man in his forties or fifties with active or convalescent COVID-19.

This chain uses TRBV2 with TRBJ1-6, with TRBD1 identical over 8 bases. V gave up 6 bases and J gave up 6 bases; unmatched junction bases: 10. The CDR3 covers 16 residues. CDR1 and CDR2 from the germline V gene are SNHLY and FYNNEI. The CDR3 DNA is TGTGCCAGCAGCAAAGACCGGACAGGGCTTAATTCACCCCTCCACTTT. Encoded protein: CASSKDRTGLNSPLHF.

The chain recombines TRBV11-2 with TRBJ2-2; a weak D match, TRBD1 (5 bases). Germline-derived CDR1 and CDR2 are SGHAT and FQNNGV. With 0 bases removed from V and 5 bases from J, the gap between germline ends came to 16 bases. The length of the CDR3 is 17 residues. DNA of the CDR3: TGTGCCAGCAGCTTAGACGTCCTCCAGGGTCCTACCGGGGAGCTGTTTTTT. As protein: CASSLDVLQGPTGELFF.

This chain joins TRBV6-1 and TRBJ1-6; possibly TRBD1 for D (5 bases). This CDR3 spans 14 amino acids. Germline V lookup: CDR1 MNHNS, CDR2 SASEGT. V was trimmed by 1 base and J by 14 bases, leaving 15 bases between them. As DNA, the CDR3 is TGTGCCAGCAGTGAAGGCCAGGGTCTGCAATCCCTCCACTTT. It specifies CASSEGQGLQSLHF.

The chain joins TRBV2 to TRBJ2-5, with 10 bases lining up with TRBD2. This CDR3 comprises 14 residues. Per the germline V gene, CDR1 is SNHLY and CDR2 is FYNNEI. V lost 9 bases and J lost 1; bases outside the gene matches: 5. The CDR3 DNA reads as TGTGCCAGTTTGCTAGCGGGGGTCCAAGAGACCCAGTACTTC. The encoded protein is CASLLAGVQETQYF. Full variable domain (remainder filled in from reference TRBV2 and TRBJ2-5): EPEVTQTPSHQVTQMGQEVILRCVPISNHLYFYWYRQILGQKVEFLVSFYNNEISEKSEIFDDQFSVERPDGSNFTLKIRSTKLEDSAMYFCASLLAGVQETQYFGPGTRLLVL.

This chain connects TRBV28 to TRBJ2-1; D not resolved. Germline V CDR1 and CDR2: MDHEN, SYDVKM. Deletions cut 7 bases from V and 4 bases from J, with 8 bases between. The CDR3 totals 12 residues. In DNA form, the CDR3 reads TGTGCCAGCAACGCCGGGTACAATGAGCAGTTCTTC. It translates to CASNAGYNEQFF.

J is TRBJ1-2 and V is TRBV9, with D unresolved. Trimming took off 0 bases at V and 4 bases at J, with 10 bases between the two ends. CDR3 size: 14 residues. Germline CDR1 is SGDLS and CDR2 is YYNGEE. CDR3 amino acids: CASSVGQALYGYTF. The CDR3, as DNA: TGTGCCAGCAGCGTAGGGCAGGCCCTCTATGGCTACACCTTC.

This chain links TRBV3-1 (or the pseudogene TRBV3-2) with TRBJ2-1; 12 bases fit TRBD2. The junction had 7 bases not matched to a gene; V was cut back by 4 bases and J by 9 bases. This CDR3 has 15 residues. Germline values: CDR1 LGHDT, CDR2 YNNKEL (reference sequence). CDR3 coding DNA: TGTGCCAGCAGCCGATCGCCTAGCGGGGGGGGTGAGCAGTTCTTC. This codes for CASSRSPSGGGEQFF.

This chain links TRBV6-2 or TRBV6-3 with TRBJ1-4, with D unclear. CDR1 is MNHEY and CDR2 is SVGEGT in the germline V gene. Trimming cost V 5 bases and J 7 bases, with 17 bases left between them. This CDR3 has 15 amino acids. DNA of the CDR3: TGTGCCAGCAGTCCGCCGGGGATTGTGAGTGAAAAACTGTTTTTT. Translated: CASSPPGIVSEKLFF.

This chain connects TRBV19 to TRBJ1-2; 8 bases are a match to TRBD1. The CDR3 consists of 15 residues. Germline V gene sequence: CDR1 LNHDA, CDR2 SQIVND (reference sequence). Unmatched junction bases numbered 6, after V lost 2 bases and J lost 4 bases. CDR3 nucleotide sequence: TGTGCCAGTAGTATACAGGGGGCGCAAGGCTATGGCTACACCTTC. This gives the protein CASSIQGAQGYGYTF.

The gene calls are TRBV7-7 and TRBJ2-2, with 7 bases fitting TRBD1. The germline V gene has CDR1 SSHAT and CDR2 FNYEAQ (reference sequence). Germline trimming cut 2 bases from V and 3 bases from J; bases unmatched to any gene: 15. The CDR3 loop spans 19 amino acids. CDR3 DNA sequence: TGTGCCAGCAGCTTACGTCCGACAGGGCCCAATGTGTACACCGGGGAGCTGTTTTTT. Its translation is CASSLRPTGPNVYTGELFF.

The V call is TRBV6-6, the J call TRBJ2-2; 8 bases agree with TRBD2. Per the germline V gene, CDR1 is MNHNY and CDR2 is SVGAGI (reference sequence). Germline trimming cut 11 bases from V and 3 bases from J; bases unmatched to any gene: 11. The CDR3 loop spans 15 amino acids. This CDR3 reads CAARKRGLDTGELFF. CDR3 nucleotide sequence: TGTGCCGCAAGGAAGCGGGGGTTAGACACCGGGGAGCTGTTTTTT.

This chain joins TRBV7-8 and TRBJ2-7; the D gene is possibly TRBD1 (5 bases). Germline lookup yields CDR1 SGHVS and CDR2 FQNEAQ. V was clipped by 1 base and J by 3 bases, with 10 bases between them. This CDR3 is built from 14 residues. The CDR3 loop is CASSLDRGYYEQYF. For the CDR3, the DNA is TGTGCCAGCAGCTTAGATAGGGGTTACTACGAGCAGTACTTC.

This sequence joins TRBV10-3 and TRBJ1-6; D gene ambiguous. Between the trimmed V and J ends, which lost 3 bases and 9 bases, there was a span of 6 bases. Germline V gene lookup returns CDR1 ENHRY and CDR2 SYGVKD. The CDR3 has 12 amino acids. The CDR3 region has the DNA TGTGCCATCAGTGATCCTAGTTCACCCCTCCACTTT. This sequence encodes CAISDPSSPLHF.

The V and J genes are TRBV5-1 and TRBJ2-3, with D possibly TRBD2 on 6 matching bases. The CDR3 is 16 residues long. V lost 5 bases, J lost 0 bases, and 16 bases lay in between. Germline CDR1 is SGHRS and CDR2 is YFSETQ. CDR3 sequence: CASSPLAPSSTDTQYF. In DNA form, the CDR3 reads TGCGCCAGCAGTCCGCTAGCGCCTTCTAGCACAGATACGCAGTATTTT.

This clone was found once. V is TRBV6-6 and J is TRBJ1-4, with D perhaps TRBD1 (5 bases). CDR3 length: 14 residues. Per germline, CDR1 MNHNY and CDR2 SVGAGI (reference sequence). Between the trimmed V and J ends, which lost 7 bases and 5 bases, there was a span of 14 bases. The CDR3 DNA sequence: TGTGCCAGCACCGGAGGGGCTGGGAATGAAAAACTGTTTTTT. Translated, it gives CASTGGAGNEKLFF.